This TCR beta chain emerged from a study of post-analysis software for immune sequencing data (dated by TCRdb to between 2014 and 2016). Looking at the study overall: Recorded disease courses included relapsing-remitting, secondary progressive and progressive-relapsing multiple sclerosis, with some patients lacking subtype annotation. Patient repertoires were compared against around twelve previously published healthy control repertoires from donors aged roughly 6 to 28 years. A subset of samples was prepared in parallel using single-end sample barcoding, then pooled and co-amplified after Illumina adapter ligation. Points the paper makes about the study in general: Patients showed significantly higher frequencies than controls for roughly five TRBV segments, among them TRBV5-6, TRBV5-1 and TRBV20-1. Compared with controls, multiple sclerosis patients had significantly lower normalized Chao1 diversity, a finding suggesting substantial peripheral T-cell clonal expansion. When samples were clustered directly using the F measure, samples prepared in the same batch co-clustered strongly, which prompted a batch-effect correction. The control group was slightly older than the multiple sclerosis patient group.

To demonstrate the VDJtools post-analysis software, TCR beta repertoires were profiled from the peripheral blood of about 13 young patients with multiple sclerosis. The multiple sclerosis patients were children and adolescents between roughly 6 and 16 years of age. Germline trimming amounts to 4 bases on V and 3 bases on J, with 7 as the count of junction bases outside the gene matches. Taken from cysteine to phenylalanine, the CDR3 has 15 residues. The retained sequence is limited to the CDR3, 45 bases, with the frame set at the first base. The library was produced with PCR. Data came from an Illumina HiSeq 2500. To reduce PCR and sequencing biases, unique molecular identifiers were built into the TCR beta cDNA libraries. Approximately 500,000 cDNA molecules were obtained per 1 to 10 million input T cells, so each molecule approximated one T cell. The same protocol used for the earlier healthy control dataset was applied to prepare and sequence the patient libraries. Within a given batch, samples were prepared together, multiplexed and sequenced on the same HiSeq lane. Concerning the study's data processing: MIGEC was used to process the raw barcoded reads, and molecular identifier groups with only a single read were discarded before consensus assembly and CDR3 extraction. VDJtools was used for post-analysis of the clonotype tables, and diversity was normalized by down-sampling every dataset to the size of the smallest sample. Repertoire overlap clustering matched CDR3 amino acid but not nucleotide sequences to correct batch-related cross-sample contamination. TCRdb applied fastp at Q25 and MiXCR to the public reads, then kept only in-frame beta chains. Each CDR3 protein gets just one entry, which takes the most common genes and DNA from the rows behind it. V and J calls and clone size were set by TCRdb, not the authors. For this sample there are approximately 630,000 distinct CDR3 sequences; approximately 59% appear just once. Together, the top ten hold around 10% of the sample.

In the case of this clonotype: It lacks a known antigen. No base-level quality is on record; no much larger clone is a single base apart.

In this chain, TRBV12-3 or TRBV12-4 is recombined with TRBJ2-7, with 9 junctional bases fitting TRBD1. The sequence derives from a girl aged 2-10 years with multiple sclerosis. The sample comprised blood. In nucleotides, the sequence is TGTGCCAGCAGTTCTCCCAGACAGGGGGTCTACGAGCAGTACTTC. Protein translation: CASSSPRQGVYEQYF.